This TCR beta chain was sequenced in a study of response to subunit inactivated influenza vaccine. TCRdb processed the RT-PCR reads anew with MiXCR; each CDR3 protein has one entry. The sample consists of 600,000 to 850,000 distinct CDR3 sequences, approximately 15% of them appearing once. Turning to this clonotype: What it binds is not known.

Germline-derived CDR1 and CDR2 are LGHDT and YNNKEL (reference sequence). V was trimmed by 1 base and J by 1 base, leaving 6 bases between them. This CDR3 comprises 14 residues. Points from the study as a whole: The authors put forward the suggestion that each seasonal influenza vaccination may bring in only a limited number of new T cells.

V is TRBV3-1 and J is TRBJ2-3; D uncertain. Material: PBMCs from blood, obtained less than 15 days before vaccination. The receptor comes from a man aged 45-65 years who received an inactivated influenza vaccine. The CDR3 is CASSQAPGTDTQYF. The DNA of the CDR3 is TGTGCCAGCAGCCAAGCGCCAGGCACAGATACGCAGTATTTT.